This T cell receptor beta chain was recovered during a study of blood T cell repertoires in COVID-19. This CDR3 is 14 amino acids long. Germline-derived CDR1 and CDR2 are SGHRS and YFSETQ. The germline V and J ends were trimmed by 7 bases and 4 bases, with 17 bases remaining between them. The protocol was immunoSEQ multiplex PCR, while the TCRdb copy is restricted to in-frame clones and leaves out a portion. The table has approximately 300,000 clones, roughly 91% seen once; the top ten hold 1%. The TCR originated in a man in his fifties or sixties with active or convalescent COVID-19. V usage is TRBV5-1 and J usage is TRBJ2-5, with D possibly TRBD1 on 5 matching bases. Sequenced material: peripheral blood. The CDR3 here is CASPKQAFGETQYF. CDR3 DNA: TGCGCCAGCCCCAAACAGGCCTTTGGAGAGACCCAGTACTTC.